The entry below gives a single T cell receptor beta chain sequence along with its context. The CDR3 consists of 16 residues. CDR1 MNHEY and CDR2 SMNVEV come from the germline V gene (reference sequence). V was pared by 5 bases and J by 8 bases, with 23 bases between. This sample is part of a study of T cell changes during pregnancy in multiple sclerosis. Sequencing was performed with immunoSEQ multiplex PCR; in TCRdb, only in-frame clones are kept and a portion is missing. Altogether about 110,000 clones are present, 75% to 95% being singletons, with the ten largest covering 1.5% to 2%. Specimen: peripheral blood, collected before pregnancy. The receptor was derived from a female donor with multiple sclerosis, enrolled in a pregnancy study. The J gene is TRBJ2-3, the V gene TRBV27, with a possible D match to TRBD2 (6 bases). CDR3 in amino acids: CASSPRRGGSQITQYF. CDR3 DNA sequence: TGTGCCAGCAGTCCCCGGCGGGGAGGTAGCCAGATTACGCAGTATTTT.